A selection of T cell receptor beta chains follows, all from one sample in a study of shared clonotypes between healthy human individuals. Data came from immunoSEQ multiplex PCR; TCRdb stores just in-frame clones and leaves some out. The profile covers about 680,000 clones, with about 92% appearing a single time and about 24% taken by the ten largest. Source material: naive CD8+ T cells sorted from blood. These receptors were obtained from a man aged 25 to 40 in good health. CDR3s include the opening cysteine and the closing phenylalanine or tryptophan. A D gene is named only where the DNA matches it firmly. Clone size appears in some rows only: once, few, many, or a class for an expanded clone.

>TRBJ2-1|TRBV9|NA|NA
TGTGCCAGCAGCGTAGGCTCCGGGACCATTGAGCAGTTCTTC
CASSVGSGTIEQFF
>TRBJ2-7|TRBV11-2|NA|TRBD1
TGTGCCAGCAGCGCGGCGGGACAGGGGGTCAGGAAGCAGTACTTC
CASSAAGQGVRKQYF
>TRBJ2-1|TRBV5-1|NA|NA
TGCGCCAGCAGCTTGGTGGTGGGGTCCCGCGATGAGCAGTTCTTC
CASSLVVGSRDEQFF
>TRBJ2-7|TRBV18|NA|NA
TGTGCCAGCTCACCTGGCAGCGACGACGAGCAGTACTTC
CASSPGSDDEQYF
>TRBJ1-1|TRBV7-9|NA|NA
TGTGCCAGCAGCCCTCTTACGGGCAGGGACACTTTCTTT
CASSPLTGRDTFF
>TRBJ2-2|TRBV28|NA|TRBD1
TGTGCCAGCAGGTTGGACAGGAGCCTTTCGAACACCGGGGAGCTGTTTTTT
CASRLDRSLSNTGELFF
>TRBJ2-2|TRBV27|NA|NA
TGTGCCAGCAGTTTATTGGCAGGGGAGCTGTTTTTT
CASSLLAGELFF
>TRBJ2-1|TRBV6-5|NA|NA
TGTGCCAGCACCCAATTGGCGGGGTACAATGAGCAGTTCTTC
CASTQLAGYNEQFF
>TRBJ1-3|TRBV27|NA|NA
TGTGCCAGCAGTTTTGCCGCATCGAGCAACACCATATATTTT
CASSFAASSNTIYF
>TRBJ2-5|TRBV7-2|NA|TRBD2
TGTGCCAGCAGCTACCCGGGACTAGCGGGAGAAGAGACCCAGTACTTC
CASSYPGLAGEETQYF
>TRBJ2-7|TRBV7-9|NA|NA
TGTGCCAGTGAGGGACCCCCTTTCCACGAGCAGTACTTC
CASEGPPFHEQYF
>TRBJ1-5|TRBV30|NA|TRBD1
TGTGCCTGGAACCCCGGGACAGGGGGAAATCAGCCCCAGCATTTT
CAWNPGTGGNQPQHF
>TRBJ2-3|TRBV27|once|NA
TGTGCCAGCAGTTTGTATAGATACACAGATACGCAGTATTTT
CASSLYRYTDTQYF
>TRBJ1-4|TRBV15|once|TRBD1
TGTGCCACCAATAGACAGGGTAATGAAAAACTGTTTTTT
CATNRQGNEKLFF
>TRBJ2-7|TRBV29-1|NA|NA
TGCAGCGTTGTTGGTCACAGGAATGATCTATCCTACGAGCAGTACTTC
CSVVGHRNDLSYEQYF
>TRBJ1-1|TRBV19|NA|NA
TGTGCCAGTAGTATTCTCCAGGGGATAGACTCGAGCACTGAAGCTTTCTTT
CASSILQGIDSSTEAFF
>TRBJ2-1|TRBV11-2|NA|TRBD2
TGTGCCAGCGCGACCCAGCGGGGAACTACCTCCTACAATGAGCAGTTCTTC
CASATQRGTTSYNEQFF
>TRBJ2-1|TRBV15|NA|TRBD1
TGTGCCACCAGCAGACGACCGGGACAGTTCCCTAATGAGCAGTTCTTC
CATSRRPGQFPNEQFF
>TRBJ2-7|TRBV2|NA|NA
TGTGCCAGCAGAATAGCCATCCCGGAGCAGTCCTCCTACGAGCAGTACTTC
CASRIAIPEQSSYEQYF
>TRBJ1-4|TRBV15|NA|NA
TGTGCCACCAGCAGAGACAGGGGATTGGGGCTTAATGAAAAACTGTTTTTT
CATSRDRGLGLNEKLFF
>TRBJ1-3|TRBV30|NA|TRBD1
TGTGCCTGGAGCAGCGGGACAGGGAGAAACACCATATATTTT
CAWSSGTGRNTIYF
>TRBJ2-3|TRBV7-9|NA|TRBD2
TGTGCCAGCAGCCCAGGTGATAGCGGGACCCCTTCGGATACGCAGTATTTT
CASSPGDSGTPSDTQYF
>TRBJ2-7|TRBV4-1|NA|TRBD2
TGCGCCAGCAGCCTGGGACTAGCCCGCGAGCAGTACTTC
CASSLGLAREQYF
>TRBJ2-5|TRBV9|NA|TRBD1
TGTGCCAGCAGCGTAGAGACAGGGCAATCAGAGACCCAGTACTTC
CASSVETGQSETQYF
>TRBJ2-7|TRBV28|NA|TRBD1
TGTGCCAGCAGTTTACGACAGGGTGGCGACGAGCAGTACTTC
CASSLRQGGDEQYF
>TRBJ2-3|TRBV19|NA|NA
TGTGCCAGTACTCAGGCGGCGGGGCCAGATACGCAGTATTTT
CASTQAAGPDTQYF
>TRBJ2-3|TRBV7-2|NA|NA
TGTGCCAGCAGCCCCCCGGGCGCAGATACGCAGTATTTT
CASSPPGADTQYF
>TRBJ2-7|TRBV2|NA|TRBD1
TGTGCCAGCAGGGACAGGGGTTCCTACGAGCAGTACTTC
CASRDRGSYEQYF
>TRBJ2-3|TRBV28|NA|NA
TGTGCCAGCAGTTTCCTCGGACAGAACACAGATACGCAGTATTTT
CASSFLGQNTDTQYF
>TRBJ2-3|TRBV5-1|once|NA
TGCGCCAGCAGTTACGGAGACCAGCCAGATACGCAGTATTTT
CASSYGDQPDTQYF
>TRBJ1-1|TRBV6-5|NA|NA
TGTGCCAGCAAGAGGAACACTGAAGCTTTCTTT
CASKRNTEAFF
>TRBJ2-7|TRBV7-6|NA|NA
TGTGCCAGCAGCTTAGGGGAGAGTTACTACGAGCAGTACTTC
CASSLGESYYEQYF
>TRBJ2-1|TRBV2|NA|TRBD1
TGTGCCAGCAGTGGAGGACAGGGGTACAATGAGCAGTTCTTC
CASSGGQGYNEQFF
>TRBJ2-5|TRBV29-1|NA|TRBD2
TGCAGCGTTGGGACTAGCGGGAGGGCCAGGGAGACCCAGTACTTC
CSVGTSGRARETQYF
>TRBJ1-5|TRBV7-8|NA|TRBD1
TGTGCCAGCAGCTTAGGGAGGGGGCTTCAGCCCCAGCATTTT
CASSLGRGLQPQHF
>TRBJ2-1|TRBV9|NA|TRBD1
TGTGCCAGCAGCCCTGGGGACAGGGGGTTGGATGAGCAGTTCTTC
CASSPGDRGLDEQFF
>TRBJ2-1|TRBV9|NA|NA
TGTGCCAGCAGCGAGGGGCACAATGAGCAGTTCTTC
CASSEGHNEQFF
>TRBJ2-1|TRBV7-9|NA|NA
TGTGCCAGCAACCTGGGAGGTGACTACAATGAGCAGTTCTTC
CASNLGGDYNEQFF
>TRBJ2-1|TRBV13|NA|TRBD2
TGTGCCAGCAGCCTGGGACTAGGGGTCTACAATGAGCAGTTCTTC
CASSLGLGVYNEQFF
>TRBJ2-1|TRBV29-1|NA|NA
TGCAGCGTTGAAGATCTTCAAGAGACGAACAATGAGCAGTTCTTC
CSVEDLQETNNEQFF
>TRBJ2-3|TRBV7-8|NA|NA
TGTGCCAGCAGCCTCTCCACAGATACGCAGTATTTT
CASSLSTDTQYF